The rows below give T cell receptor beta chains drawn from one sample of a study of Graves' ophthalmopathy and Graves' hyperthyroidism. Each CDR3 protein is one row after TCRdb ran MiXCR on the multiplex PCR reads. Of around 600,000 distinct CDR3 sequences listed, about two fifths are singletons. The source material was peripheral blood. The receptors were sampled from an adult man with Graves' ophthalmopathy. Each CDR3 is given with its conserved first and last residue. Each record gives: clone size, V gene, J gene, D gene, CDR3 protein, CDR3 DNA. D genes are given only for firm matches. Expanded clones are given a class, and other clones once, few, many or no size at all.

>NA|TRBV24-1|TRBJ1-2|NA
CASSPSRASNGYTF
TGTGCCAGCAGCCCCTCTAGGGCAAGCAATGGCTACACCTTC
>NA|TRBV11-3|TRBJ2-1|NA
CASSPPGAEQFF
TGTGCCAGCAGCCCCCCCGGGGCCGAGCAGTTCTTC
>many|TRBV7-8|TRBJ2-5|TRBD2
CASSFASGGQETQYF
TGTGCCAGCAGCTTTGCTAGCGGGGGACAAGAGACCCAGTACTTC
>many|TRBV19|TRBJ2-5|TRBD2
CASTQTSGGGETQYF
TGTGCCAGTACCCAGACTAGCGGGGGTGGGGAGACCCAGTACTTC
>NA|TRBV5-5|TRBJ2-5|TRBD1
CASSLDGQGTQYF
TGTGCCAGCAGCTTAGATGGACAGGGGACCCAGTACTTC
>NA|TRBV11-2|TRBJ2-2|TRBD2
CASSLNGRVNTGELFF
TGTGCCAGCAGCTTGAATGGGAGGGTGAACACCGGGGAGCTGTTTTTT
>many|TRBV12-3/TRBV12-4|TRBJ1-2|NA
CASKGRQVSGYTF
TGTGCCAGCAAGGGAAGACAGGTCTCTGGCTACACCTTC
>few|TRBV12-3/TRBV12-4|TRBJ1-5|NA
CASSELDSRYSNQPQHF
TGTGCCAGCAGTGAATTGGACAGCCGTTATAGCAATCAGCCCCAGCATTTT
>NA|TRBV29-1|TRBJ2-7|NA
CSAMTLAGSYEQYF
TGCAGCGCCATGACCTTGGCGGGATCCTACGAGCAGTACTTC
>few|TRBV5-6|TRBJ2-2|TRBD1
CASSAGQGMPGELFF
TGTGCCAGCAGCGCAGGACAGGGAATGCCCGGGGAGCTGTTTTTT
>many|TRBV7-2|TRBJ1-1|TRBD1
CASRTGGSTEAFF
TGTGCCAGCAGGACAGGGGGCAGCACTGAAGCTTTCTTT
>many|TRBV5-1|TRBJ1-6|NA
CASSLVASDSPLHF
TGCGCCAGCAGCTTGGTTGCCAGTGATTCACCCCTCCACTTT
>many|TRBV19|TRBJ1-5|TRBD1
CASSLITGGAEPQHF
TGTGCCAGTAGTCTAATAACAGGGGGGGCAGAGCCCCAGCATTTT
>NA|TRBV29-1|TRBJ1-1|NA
CSVERALNTEAFF
TGCAGCGTTGAAAGGGCCCTGAACACTGAAGCTTTCTTT
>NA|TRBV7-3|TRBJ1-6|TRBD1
CASSQQGQGHSPLHF
TGTGCCAGCAGCCAACAGGGACAGGGGCATTCACCCCTCCACTTT
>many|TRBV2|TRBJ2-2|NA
CASSEQSWELFF
TGTGCCAGCAGTGAACAGTCCTGGGAGCTGTTTTTT
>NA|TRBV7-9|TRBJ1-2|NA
CASSLGQGAHGYTF
TGTGCCAGCAGCTTAGGGCAGGGCGCCCATGGCTACACCTTC
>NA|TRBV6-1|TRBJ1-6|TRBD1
CASSEGQGVGPLHF
TGTGCCAGCAGTGAAGGACAGGGGGTAGGACCCCTCCACTTT
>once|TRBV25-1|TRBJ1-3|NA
CASSDSRWGYTIYF
TGTGCCAGCAGTGATTCCCGGTGGGGCTACACCATATATTTT
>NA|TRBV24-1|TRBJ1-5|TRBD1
CATSQGDTHF
TGTGCCACCAGTCAGGGGGATACGCATTTT
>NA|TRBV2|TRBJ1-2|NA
CASSRGSAYGYTF
TGTGCCAGCAGTCGGGGGAGCGCCTATGGCTACACCTTC
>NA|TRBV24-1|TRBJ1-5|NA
CATSDSRGGQETQHF
TGTGCCACCAGTGATTCAAGAGGGGGTCAAGAGACCCAGCATTTT
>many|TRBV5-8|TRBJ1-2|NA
CASSFSAYGYTF
TGTGCCAGCAGCTTTTCAGCCTATGGCTACACCTTC
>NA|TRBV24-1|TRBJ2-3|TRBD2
CATSASGGLDTQYF
TGTGCCACCAGTGCCAGCGGGGGATTAGATACGCAGTATTTT
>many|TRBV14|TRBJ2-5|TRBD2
CASSQAGLAGSETQYF
TGTGCCAGCAGCCAAGCGGGACTAGCGGGTTCGGAGACCCAGTACTTC
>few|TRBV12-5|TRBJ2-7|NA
CASGPTGTYEQYF
TGTGCTAGTGGTCCAACAGGGACCTACGAGCAGTACTTC
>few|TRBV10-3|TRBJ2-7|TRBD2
CAIIGGDSYEQYF
TGTGCCATCATCGGGGGGGATTCCTACGAGCAGTACTTC
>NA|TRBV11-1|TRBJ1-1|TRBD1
CASSQDKGAKGLNTEAFF
TGTGCCAGCAGCCAAGATAAGGGGGCGAAGGGCCTGAACACTGAAGCTTTCTTT
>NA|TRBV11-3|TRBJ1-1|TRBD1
CASSLGTGTGDTEAFF
TGTGCCAGCAGCTTGGGGACCGGGACAGGGGACACTGAAGCTTTCTTT
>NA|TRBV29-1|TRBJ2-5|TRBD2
CSFAGAGEQETQYF
TGCAGCTTTGCTGGGGCGGGGGAGCAAGAGACCCAGTACTTC
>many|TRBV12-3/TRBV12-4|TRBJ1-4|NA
CASKDVQTNEKLFF
TGTGCCAGCAAGGACGTTCAGACTAATGAAAAACTGTTTTTT
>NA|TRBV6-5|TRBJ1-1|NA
CASRVGAPGTEAFF
TGTGCCAGCAGGGTCGGGGCACCAGGGACTGAAGCTTTCTTT
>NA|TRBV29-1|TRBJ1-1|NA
CSLQGVRWTEAFF
TGCAGCTTACAGGGAGTTCGATGGACTGAAGCTTTCTTT
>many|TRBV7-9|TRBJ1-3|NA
CASSHPGLSSGNTIYF
TGTGCCAGCAGCCACCCGGGACTGAGCTCTGGAAACACCATATATTTT
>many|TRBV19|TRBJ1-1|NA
CASSMKRNTEAFF
TGTGCCAGTAGTATGAAAAGGAACACTGAAGCTTTCTTT
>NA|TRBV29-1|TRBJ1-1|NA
CSVARGGVGAFF
TGCAGCGTTGCCCGGGGCGGGGTCGGGGCTTTCTTT
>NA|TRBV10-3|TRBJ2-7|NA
CASSERRPYEQYF
TGTGCCAGCAGTGAACGGAGGCCCTACGAGCAGTACTTC
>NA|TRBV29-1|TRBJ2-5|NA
CSVEDGRVETQYF
TGCAGCGTTGAAGATGGCCGGGTTGAGACCCAGTACTTC
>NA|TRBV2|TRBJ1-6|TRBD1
CASRRDRYSPLHF
TGTGCCAGCAGGCGGGACAGATATTCACCCCTCCACTTT
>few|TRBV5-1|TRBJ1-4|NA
CASSLGRSGDNEKLFF
TGCGCCAGCAGCTTAGGACGGTCTGGGGATAATGAAAAACTGTTTTTT
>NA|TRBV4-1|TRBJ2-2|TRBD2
CASSQAPLLAAANTGELFF
TGCGCCAGCAGCCAAGCCCCCCTACTAGCGGCAGCGAACACCGGGGAGCTGTTTTTT
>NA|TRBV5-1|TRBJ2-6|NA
CASPLLGISGANVMTF
TGTGCCAGCCCACTCCTTGGTATTTCTGGGGCCAACGTCATGACTTTC
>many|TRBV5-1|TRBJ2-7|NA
CASRRGHGLGNEQYF
TGCGCCAGCAGACGGGGCCACGGCCTGGGGAACGAGCAGTACTTC